The present entry profiles one TCR beta chain with its context. The data belong to a study of blood T cell repertoires in COVID-19. Background on the study: Researchers got acute and convalescent COVID-19 samples from the United States, Italy and Spain.

All enrollees were about 18 to 89 years old and from about 24 US areas. The CDR3 totals 13 residues. Trimming took 11 bases from V and 1 from J, leaving 14 bases between them. Germline V gene lookup returns CDR1 ENHRY and CDR2 SYGVKD. As originally analysed: By means of reference gene primer amplification, nucleated cell counts were estimated. Some clones are missing from TCRdb's copy, which holds only in-frame ones; the method was immunoSEQ multiplex PCR. The V and J calls and clone size come from that table; D and trimming were worked out from the DNA. The table has 180,000 or so clones, approximately 89% seen once.

The specimen was PBMCs or T cells enriched from blood (not recorded which). The chain is built from TRBV10-3 and TRBJ1-1; a possible D gene is TRBD1 (6 bases). This clonotype originated in a woman in her 40s with acute COVID-19. CDR3 region: CAAHRDKNTEAFF. The CDR3, as DNA: TGTGCCGCCCACCGGGACAAGAACACTGAAGCTTTCTTT.